This T cell receptor (beta chain) was documented in a study of radiotherapy plus CTLA-4 blockade in lung cancer. Study as a whole: Objective responses were observed in 15% to 20% of patients, and disease control was achieved by roughly 30%. Study-wide points: There was expansion of tumor-derived TCR clones in blood after radiotherapy plus ipilimumab.

The repertoire was sequenced with immunoSEQ multiplex PCR; TCRdb's copy has only in-frame clones and lacks some. Seen here are more than 75,000 clones, roughly four fifths observed once, and the top ten hold roughly 23%. Germline V CDR1 and CDR2: SGHNT, YYREEE (reference sequence). Between the trimmed V and J ends, which lost 4 bases and 6 bases, there was a span of 23 bases. The length of the CDR3 is 16 residues. Regarding this clone: Its antigen is currently unknown. This same CDR3 is encoded by further DNA sequences in the sample.

Specimen: peripheral blood, collected from a patient treated with radiotherapy plus ipilimumab. The clonotype comes from a human donor with non-small cell lung cancer that progressed on radiotherapy plus ipilimumab. The chain links TRBV5-4 to TRBJ2-7, with a possible D match to TRBD2 (6 bases). CDR3 amino acids: CASSPYSGASTGEQYF. In DNA form, the CDR3 reads TGTGCCAGCAGCCCATACTCGGGAGCGTCCACCGGCGAGCAGTACTTC.